The 22 T cell receptor beta chains given below trace back to one sample, sequenced in a study of beta chain features in type 1 diabetes. Study-level points and caveats: All four CD4+ subsets of Type 1 diabetes patients contained TCRB CDR3s that were moderately but significantly shorter.

All of the isolated RNA was reverse transcribed, so expressed TCRB transcripts were sequenced. Some clones are missing from TCRdb's copy, which holds only in-frame ones; the method was immunoSEQ multiplex PCR. The table lists around 150,000 clones, roughly 60% of them singletons, with 0.08% to 0.09% in the top ten. These TCRs' antigens remain unknown. The specimen sequenced was naive CD4+ T cells from blood. These receptor sequences come from a man aged 25 to 45 with type 1 diabetes.

The rearrangement joins TRBV9 to TRBJ2-6; D gene unclear. The ends were cut back, 2 bases at V and 3 bases at J, with 6 bases in the middle. Germline-derived CDR1 and CDR2 are SGDLS and YYNGEE. CDR3 size: 14 residues. The DNA of the CDR3 is TGTGCCAGCAGCGTGGAGAATGGGGCCAACGTCCTGACTTTC. As protein: CASSVENGANVLTF.

This clone was counted between two and nine times. This chain links TRBV6-5 with TRBJ1-1; D is ambiguous. The germline V gene has CDR1 MNHEY and CDR2 SVGAGI. This CDR3 is 13 amino acids long. Trimming took 5 bases from V and 0 from J, leaving 7 bases between them. The CDR3 DNA sequence: TGTGCCAGCAGTCCCTGGATGAACACTGAAGCTTTCTTT. Its protein product is CASSPWMNTEAFF.

The chain recombines TRBV27 with TRBJ2-6; D gene uncertain. V lost 4 bases and J lost 0, with 7 bases in between. The CDR3 is made up of 15 amino acids. CDR1 and CDR2 from the germline V gene are MNHEY and SMNVEV (reference sequence). The CDR3, as DNA: TGTGCCAGCAGTTGGGGATTCTCTGGGGCCAACGTCCTGACTTTC. This translates into CASSWGFSGANVLTF.

V gene TRBV7-2 combines with J gene TRBJ2-7; 8 positions match TRBD1. This CDR3 comprises 15 residues. Trimming removed 4 bases from V and 5 bases from J; junction bases left unmatched: 10. Germline V CDR1 and CDR2: SGHTA, FQGNSA. CDR3: CASSSGTGASNEQYF. The CDR3 bases are TGTGCCAGCAGCTCGGGGACAGGTGCTAGCAACGAGCAGTACTTC. Together with reference TRBV7-2 and TRBJ2-7, the CDR3 gives the full variable domain: GAGVSQSPSNKVTEKGKDVELRCDPISGHTALYWYRQSLGQGLEFLIYFQGNSAPDKSGLPSDRFSAERTGGSVSTLTIQRTQQEDSAVYLCASSSGTGASNEQYFGPGTRLTVT.

The chain carries TRBV5-1 and TRBJ2-1; 9 bases line up with TRBD1. Germline values: CDR1 SGHRS, CDR2 YFSETQ. Trimming took 0 bases from V and 9 from J; bases not matched to a gene: 10. This CDR3 has 16 amino acids. CDR3 nucleotides: TGCGCCAGCAGCTTGGATCCCGGGACAGGGAGTTTTGAGCAGTTCTTC. It specifies CASSLDPGTGSFEQFF.

A few counts support this clone. The chain recombines TRBV2 with TRBJ2-1; no firm D call. The CDR3 is 15 residues long. In germline, CDR1 is SNHLY, CDR2 FYNNEI. V lost 3 bases, J lost 9 bases, and 18 bases lay in between. This CDR3 reads CASSDGAVRLAEQFF. In DNA form, the CDR3 reads TGTGCCAGCAGTGATGGTGCCGTTAGGTTGGCTGAGCAGTTCTTC.

The rearrangement uses TRBV9 and TRBJ2-1; D not resolved. Germline loops: CDR1 SGDLS, CDR2 YYNGEE. This CDR3 region has 14 residues. Trimming left V 0 bases short and J 9 bases short, with 13 bases between. CDR3 amino acids: CASSVAEGIREQFF. The CDR3 region has the DNA TGTGCCAGCAGCGTAGCTGAAGGGATCCGTGAGCAGTTCTTC. The entire variable domain, with the rest obtained from reference TRBV9 and TRBJ2-1, is as follows: DSGVTQTPKHLITATGQRVTLRCSPRSGDLSVYWYQQSLDQGLQFLIQYYNGEERAKGNILERFSAQQFPDLHSELNLSSLELGDSALYFCASSVAEGIREQFFGPGTRLTVL.

This clone was recorded a few times. The chain is built from TRBV21-1 and TRBJ2-3; the tabulated D call, TRBD1, remains unverified against the DNA. TRBV21-1 is marked as a pseudogene. This CDR3 is 14 amino acids long. CDR3 in DNA: TGTGCCAGCAGCGTGTGTCTGGCCCAGGATACGCAGTATTTT. The encoded protein is CASSVCLAQDTQYF.

The chain joins TRBV30 to TRBJ2-4; D is undetermined. Trimming cost V 6 bases and J 11 bases, with 14 bases left between them. CDR1 is GTSNPN, CDR2 SVGIG, per germline (reference sequence). This CDR3 spans 11 amino acids. CDR3 in DNA: TGTGCCTGCGTCTCAAACGGCCTTCAGTACTTC. The encoded protein is CACVSNGLQYF. Combining the CDR3 with reference TRBV30 and TRBJ2-4 gives the whole variable domain SQTIHQWPATLVQPVGSPLSLECTVEGTSNPNLYWYRQAAGRGLQLLFYSVGIGQISSEVPQNLSASRPQDRQFILSSKKLLLSDSGFYLCACVSNGLQYFGAGTRLSVL.

The chain joins TRBV19 to TRBJ1-2; TRBD1 aligns across 8 bases. This CDR3 is 14 amino acids long. V lost 9 bases, J lost 3 bases, and 9 bases stayed unmatched. Germline lookup yields CDR1 LNHDA and CDR2 SQIVND (reference sequence). The CDR3 here is CASRSADRDYGYTF. For the CDR3, the DNA is TGTGCCAGCAGATCGGCGGACAGGGACTATGGCTACACCTTC. The complete variable domain, with remaining parts taken from reference TRBV19 and TRBJ1-2, reads DGGITQSPKYLFRKEGQNVTLSCEQNLNHDAMYWYRQDPGQGLRLIYYSQIVNDFQKGDIAEGYSVSREKKESFPLTVTSAQKNPTAFYLCASRSADRDYGYTFGSGTRLTVV.

This chain connects TRBV5-1 to TRBJ1-1, with D unclear. The CDR3 is 15 residues long. The V end lost 1 base, the J end lost 4 bases, and 14 bases lay between the germline ends. In germline, CDR1 is SGHRS, CDR2 YFSETQ. In DNA, the CDR3 is TGCGCCAGCAGCTTGTTAGACACCTTATCCACTGAAGCTTTCTTT. It encodes CASSLLDTLSTEAFF.

The chain employs TRBV19 and TRBJ2-5; TRBD1 agrees at 7 bases. From germline, CDR1 is LNHDA and CDR2 SQIVND (reference sequence). The CDR3 runs to 12 residues. The J segment lost 2 bases and the V segment lost 10 bases, leaving 4 bases of the junction unmatched. CDR3 sequence: CATSGQQETQYF. The CDR3 DNA follows: TGTGCCACTTCGGGACAGCAAGAGACCCAGTACTTC.

This clone turned up a few times. This sequence joins TRBV9 and TRBJ2-1, with no clear D. Trimming cost V 3 bases and J 5 bases, with 6 bases left between them. The CDR3 is 12 amino acids. The V gene's germline CDR1 is SGDLS and CDR2 YYNGEE. Here the CDR3 reads CASSGTNNEQFF. The CDR3 DNA follows: TGTGCCAGCAGCGGCACAAACAATGAGCAGTTCTTC.

The chain combines TRBV29-1 with TRBJ1-2, with TRBD1 matching 8 bases. Germline CDR1 reads SQVTM; CDR2 reads ANQGSEA. The CDR3 extends over 11 amino acids. V shed 7 bases, J shed 7 bases, and the junction held 5 bases outside the gene matches. This CDR3 reads CSDTQGAGYTF. The CDR3 bases are TGCAGCGACACTCAGGGGGCTGGCTACACCTTC.

The gene calls are TRBV30 and TRBJ1-1, with a tentative D call TRBD1 (5 bases). This CDR3 region has 14 residues. Trimming pared 1 base from V and 0 bases from J, leaving 9 bases between. Germline CDR1 GTSNPN, CDR2 SVGIG (reference sequence). CDR3 protein: CAWSAVTVNTEAFF. The CDR3 DNA reads TGTGCCTGGAGTGCCGTGACAGTGAACACTGAAGCTTTCTTT.

The chain carries TRBV4-3 and TRBJ2-7; D may correspond to TRBD1 or TRBD2 (5 bases each). The CDR3 contains 18 residues. The germline V gene has CDR1 LGHNA and CDR2 YSLEER. Trimming removed 6 bases at V and 3 bases at J, with 27 bases between. CDR3 DNA: TGCGCCAGCAGTTATAAAGCCCCGAGTCAGGGAGACGTCTACGAGCAGTACTTC. Translation: CASSYKAPSQGDVYEQYF.

This clone was detected once. The chain carries TRBV15 and TRBJ1-1, with TRBD1 matching over 7 bases. In germline, CDR1 is LNHNV, CDR2 YYDKDF (reference sequence). This CDR3 spans 15 amino acids. The ends lost 0 bases at V and 7 bases at J; junction bases unmatched: 8. CDR3 DNA: TGTGCCACCAGCAGAGATCCGAGGGGGCTTGGTGAAGCTTTCTTT. It encodes CATSRDPRGLGEAFF.

V usage is TRBV15 and J usage is TRBJ1-1; D unresolved. The CDR3 is 10 amino acids. The V end was cut by 4 bases, the J end by 6 bases, with 3 bases between. Germline V gives CDR1 LNHNV, CDR2 YYDKDF (reference sequence). This CDR3 is CATSNAEAFF. CDR3 coding DNA: TGTGCCACCAGCAACGCTGAAGCTTTCTTT. Together with reference TRBV15 and TRBJ1-1, the CDR3 gives the full variable domain: DAMVIQNPRYQVTQFGKPVTLSCSQTLNHNVMYWYQQKSSQAPKLLFHYYDKDFNNEADTPDNFQSRRPNTSFCFLDIRSPGLGDTAMYLCATSNAEAFFGQGTRLTVV.

This chain joins TRBV29-1 and TRBJ2-1; 9 bases line up with TRBD2. The V gene end was trimmed by 2 bases and the J gene end by 13 bases; junction bases not matched to a gene: 6. The CDR3 has 12 residues. The germline V gene has CDR1 SQVTM and CDR2 ANQGSEA. The CDR3 reads CSVELAGGRQFF. CDR3 DNA: TGCAGCGTTGAACTGGCGGGGGGGCGACAGTTCTTC.

In its sample, this clone was seen a few times. The CDR3 DNA reads as TGCAGCTTCGACACAGGTCCATCCGAGACCCAGTACTTC. Translating gives CSFDTGPSETQYF. V is TRBV29-1 and J is TRBJ2-5; TRBD1 might be the D (5 bases). V gave up 8 bases and J gave up 5 bases, with 18 bases separating them. Germline CDR1 reads SQVTM; CDR2 reads ANQGSEA. The CDR3 length is 13 residues.

The gene calls are TRBV30 and TRBJ2-5; D ambiguous. Per germline, CDR1 GTSNPN and CDR2 SVGIG (reference sequence). This CDR3 has 15 amino acids. Trimming pared 5 bases from V and 7 bases from J, leaving 23 bases between. The CDR3 region has the DNA TGTGCCTGGGGCCCCTTGGCATGGAGCTCCGGGACCCAGTACTTC. Translation gives CAWGPLAWSSGTQYF.

The chain has TRBV7-9 and TRBJ1-1; D is ambiguous. With 1 base removed from V and 1 base from J, the gap between germline ends came to 13 bases. Germline V gene sequence: CDR1 SEHNR, CDR2 FQNEAQ (reference sequence). The CDR3 length is 16 residues. The CDR3 DNA sequence: TGTGCCAGCAGCTTAGGACACCCAGTGAGGAACACTGAAGCTTTCTTT. Its translation is CASSLGHPVRNTEAFF.